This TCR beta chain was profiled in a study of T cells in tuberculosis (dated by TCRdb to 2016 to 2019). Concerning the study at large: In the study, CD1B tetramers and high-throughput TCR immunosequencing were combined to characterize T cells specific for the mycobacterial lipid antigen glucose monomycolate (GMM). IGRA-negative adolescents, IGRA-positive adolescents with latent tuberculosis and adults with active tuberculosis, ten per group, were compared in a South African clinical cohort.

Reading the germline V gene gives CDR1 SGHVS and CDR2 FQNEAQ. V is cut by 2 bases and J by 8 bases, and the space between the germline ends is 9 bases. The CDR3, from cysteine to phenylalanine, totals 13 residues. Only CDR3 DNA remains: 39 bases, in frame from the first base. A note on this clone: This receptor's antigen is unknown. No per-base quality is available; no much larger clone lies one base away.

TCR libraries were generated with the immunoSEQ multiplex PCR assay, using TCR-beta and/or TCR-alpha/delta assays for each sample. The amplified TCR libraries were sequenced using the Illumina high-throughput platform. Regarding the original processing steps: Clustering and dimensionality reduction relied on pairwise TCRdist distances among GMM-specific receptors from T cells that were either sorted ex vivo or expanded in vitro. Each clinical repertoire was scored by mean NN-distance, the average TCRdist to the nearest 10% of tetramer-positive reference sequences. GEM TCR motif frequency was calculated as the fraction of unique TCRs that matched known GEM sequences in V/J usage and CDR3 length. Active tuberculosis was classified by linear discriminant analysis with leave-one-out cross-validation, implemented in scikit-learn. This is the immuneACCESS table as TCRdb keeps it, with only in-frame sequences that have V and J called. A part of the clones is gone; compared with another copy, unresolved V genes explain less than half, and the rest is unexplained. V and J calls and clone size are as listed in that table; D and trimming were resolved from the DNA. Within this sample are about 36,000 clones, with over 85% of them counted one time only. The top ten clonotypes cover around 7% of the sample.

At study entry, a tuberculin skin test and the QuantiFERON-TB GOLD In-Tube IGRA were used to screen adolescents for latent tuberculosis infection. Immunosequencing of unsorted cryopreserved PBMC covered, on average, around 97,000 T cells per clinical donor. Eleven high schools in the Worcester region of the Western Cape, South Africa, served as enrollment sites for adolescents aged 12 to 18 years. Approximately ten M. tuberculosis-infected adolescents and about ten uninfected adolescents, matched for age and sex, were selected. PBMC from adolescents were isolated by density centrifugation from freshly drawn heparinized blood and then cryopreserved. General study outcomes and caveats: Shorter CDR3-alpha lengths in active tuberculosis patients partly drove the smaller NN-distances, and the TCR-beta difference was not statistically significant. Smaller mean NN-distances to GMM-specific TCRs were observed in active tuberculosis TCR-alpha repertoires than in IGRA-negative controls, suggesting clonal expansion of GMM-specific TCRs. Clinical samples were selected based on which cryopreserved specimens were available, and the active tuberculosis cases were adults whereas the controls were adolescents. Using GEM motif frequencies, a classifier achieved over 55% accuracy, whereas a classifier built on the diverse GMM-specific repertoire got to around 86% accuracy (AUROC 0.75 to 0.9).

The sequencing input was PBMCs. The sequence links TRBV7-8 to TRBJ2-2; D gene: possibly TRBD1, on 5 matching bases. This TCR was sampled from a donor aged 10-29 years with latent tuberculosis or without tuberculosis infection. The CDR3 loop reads CASSLFQGGELFF. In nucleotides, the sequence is TGTGCCAGCAGCTTATTCCAGGGAGGGGAGCTGTTTTTT.